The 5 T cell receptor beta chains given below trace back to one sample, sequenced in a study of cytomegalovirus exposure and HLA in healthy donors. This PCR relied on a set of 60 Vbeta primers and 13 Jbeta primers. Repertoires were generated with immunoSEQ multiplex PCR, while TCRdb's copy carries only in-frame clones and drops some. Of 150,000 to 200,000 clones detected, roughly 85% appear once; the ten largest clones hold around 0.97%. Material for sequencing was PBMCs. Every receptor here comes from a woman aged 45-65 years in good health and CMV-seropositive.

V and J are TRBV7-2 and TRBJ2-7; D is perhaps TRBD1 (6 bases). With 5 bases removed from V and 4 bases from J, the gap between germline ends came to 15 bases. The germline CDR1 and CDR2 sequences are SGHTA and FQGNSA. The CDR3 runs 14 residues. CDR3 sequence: CASSLGQGNYEQYF. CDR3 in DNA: TGTGCCAGCAGCCTAGGCCAGGGGAATTACGAGCAGTACTTC.

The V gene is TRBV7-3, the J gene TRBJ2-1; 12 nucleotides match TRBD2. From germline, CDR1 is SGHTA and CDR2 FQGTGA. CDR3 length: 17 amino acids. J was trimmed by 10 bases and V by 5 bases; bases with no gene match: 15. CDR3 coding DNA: TGTGCCAGCAGCCCGAGCGGGGCTAGCGGGAGGGCCGGGGAGCAGTTCTTC. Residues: CASSPSGASGRAGEQFF.

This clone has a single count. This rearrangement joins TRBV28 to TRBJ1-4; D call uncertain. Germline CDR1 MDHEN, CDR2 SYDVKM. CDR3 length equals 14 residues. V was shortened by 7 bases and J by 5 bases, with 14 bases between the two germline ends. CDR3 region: CASTAWSQNEKLFF. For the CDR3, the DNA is TGTGCCAGCACCGCCTGGTCACAAAATGAAAAACTGTTTTTT. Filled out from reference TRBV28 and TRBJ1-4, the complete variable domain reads DVKVTQSSRYLVKRTGEKVFLECVQDMDHENMFWYRQDPGLGLRLIYFSYDVKMKEKGDIPEGYSVSREKKERFSLILESASTNQTSMYLCASTAWSQNEKLFFGSGTQLSVL.

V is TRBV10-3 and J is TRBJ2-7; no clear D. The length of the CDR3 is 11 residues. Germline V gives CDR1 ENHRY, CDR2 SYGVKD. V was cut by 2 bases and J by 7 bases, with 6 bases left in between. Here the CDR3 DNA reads TGTGCCATCAGTGAGGGCAGAGAGCAGTACTTC. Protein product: CAISEGREQYF.

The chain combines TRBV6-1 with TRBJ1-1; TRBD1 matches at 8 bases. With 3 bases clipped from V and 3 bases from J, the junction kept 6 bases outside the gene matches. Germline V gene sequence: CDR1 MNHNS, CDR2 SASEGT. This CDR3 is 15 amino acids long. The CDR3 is CASSDYRGIDTEAFF. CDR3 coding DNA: TGTGCCAGCAGTGATTACAGGGGGATCGACACTGAAGCTTTCTTT.